A selection of T cell receptor beta chains follows, all from one sample in a study of cytomegalovirus exposure and HLA in healthy donors. Here immunoSEQ multiplex PCR was the method, and the copy in TCRdb shows in-frame clones only, minus some. Of about 250,000 clones listed, around nine tenths were seen once; the top ten hold about 3%. Specimen: PBMCs. These receptors came from a man younger than 30 in good health and CMV-seronegative. The CDR3 runs from the conserved cysteine through the conserved F or W. A D gene is named only where the DNA matches it firmly. A row's size may be missing; if present it is once, few, many or a size class.

>TRBD1|few|TRBV6-1|TRBJ1-6
CAIPEQDREFSPLHF
TGTGCCATCCCAGAACAGGACAGGGAGTTTTCACCCCTCCACTTT
>-|once|TRBV2|TRBJ1-5
CASSQYSNQPQHF
TGTGCCAGCTCACAATATAGCAATCAGCCCCAGCATTTT
>TRBD2|-|TRBV7-3|TRBJ2-7
CASRYPGTNEQYF
TGTGCCAGCAGGTACCCCGGGACTAACGAGCAGTACTTC
>-|once|TRBV9|TRBJ1-3
CASTPGVSGNTIYF
TGTGCCAGCACCCCGGGGGTATCCGGAAACACCATATATTTT
>-|-|TRBV28|TRBJ2-3
CASSVPRGGTDTQYF
TGTGCCAGCAGTGTCCCCAGGGGTGGGACAGATACGCAGTATTTT
>-|-|TRBV15|TRBJ2-3
CATRQFSTDTQYF
TGTGCCACCCGACAATTCAGCACAGATACGCAGTATTTT
>-|-|TRBV18|TRBJ1-1
CASSLVGGRAPEAFF
TGTGCCAGCTCCCTGGTGGGAGGGAGGGCTCCTGAAGCTTTCTTT
>-|-|TRBV18|TRBJ2-2
CASSPGEPNTGELFF
TGTGCCAGCTCACCGGGAGAGCCGAACACCGGGGAGCTGTTTTTT
>TRBD1|-|TRBV28|TRBJ2-3
CASSLIGTASTDTQYF
TGTGCCAGCAGTTTGATCGGGACAGCTAGCACAGATACGCAGTATTTT
>-|-|TRBV11-2|TRBJ1-3
CASSKNRNTIYF
TGTGCCAGCAGCAAGAACAGAAACACCATATATTTT
>-|once|TRBV7-2|TRBJ2-3
CASSVERTDTQYF
TGTGCCAGTTCGGTCGAGCGTACAGATACGCAGTATTTT
>-|-|TRBV28|TRBJ1-2
CASSLSGAGNYGYTF
TGTGCCAGCAGTTTATCGGGTGCCGGGAACTATGGCTACACCTTC
>-|-|TRBV4-3|TRBJ2-5
CASSQESGEETQYF
TGCGCCAGCAGCCAAGAATCAGGGGAAGAGACCCAGTACTTC
>-|-|TRBV27|TRBJ1-3
CASSQRFGGARDTIYF
TGTGCCAGCAGCCAGCGGTTCGGGGGGGCGCGGGACACCATATATTTT
>-|-|TRBV6-6|TRBJ2-7
CASSLIEDVSKEQYF
TGTGCCAGCAGTTTGATCGAAGATGTCTCTAAAGAGCAGTACTTC
>-|-|TRBV15|TRBJ1-2
CATNVDRTNYGYTF
TGTGCCACCAATGTTGACAGAACTAACTATGGCTACACCTTC
>TRBD1|-|TRBV7-2|TRBJ1-5
CASSLRGGSNQPQHF
TGTGCCAGCAGCTTAAGAGGGGGCAGCAATCAGCCCCAGCATTTT
>TRBD1|-|TRBV5-4|TRBJ1-1
CASSADRVTEAFF
TGTGCCAGCAGCGCGGACAGGGTTACTGAAGCTTTCTTT
>TRBD1|-|TRBV7-9|TRBJ1-2
CASSLWGQGGIGADGYTF
TGTGCCAGCAGCTTATGGGGACAGGGGGGAATCGGTGCGGATGGCTACACCTTC
>-|-|TRBV10-3|TRBJ1-2
CAISRSGGYTF
TGTGCCATCAGTCGTTCCGGGGGCTACACCTTC
>-|-|TRBV7-9|TRBJ2-7
CASSSTRGAGEQYF
TGTGCCAGCAGCTCGACCAGGGGGGCGGGTGAGCAGTACTTC
>-|-|TRBV29-1|TRBJ2-7
CSAVRAGEQYF
TGCAGCGCCGTGAGAGCAGGAGAGCAGTACTTC
>-|-|TRBV5-1|TRBJ2-2
CASSPGLTTGELFF
TGCGCCAGCAGCCCCGGACTTACCACCGGGGAGCTGTTTTTT
>-|-|TRBV6-6|TRBJ1-1
CASSLLQSPPNTEAFF
TGTGCCAGCAGCCTCCTACAGTCTCCGCCGAACACTGAAGCTTTCTTT
>TRBD2|-|TRBV27|TRBJ2-5
CASSFMAGGPGETQYF
TGTGCCAGCAGTTTCATGGCGGGGGGGCCGGGAGAGACCCAGTACTTC
>-|-|TRBV6-5|TRBJ2-7
CASSYSDSYEQYF
TGTGCCAGCAGTTACTCTGACAGTTACGAGCAGTACTTC
>TRBD1|many|TRBV10-2|TRBJ2-5
CASENRDRGGETQYF
TGCGCCAGCGAGAACAGGGACAGGGGGGGAGAGACCCAGTACTTC
>TRBD1|-|TRBV5-1|TRBJ1-4
CASSSGTGSNEKLFF
TGCGCCAGCAGCTCCGGGACAGGGAGCAATGAAAAACTGTTTTTT
>-|-|TRBV6-1|TRBJ2-7
CATDGGWTFEQYF
TGTGCCACGGATGGAGGGTGGACTTTTGAGCAGTACTTC
>TRBD1|-|TRBV5-4|TRBJ2-7
CASSQGRDRGLEQYF
TGTGCCAGCAGCCAAGGTAGGGACAGGGGCCTTGAGCAGTACTTC
>-|-|TRBV7-2|TRBJ2-7
CASSRVGGVGEQYF
TGTGCCAGCAGCCGCGTTGGAGGGGTAGGCGAGCAGTACTTC
>TRBD1|-|TRBV4-1|TRBJ2-7
CASSRPGQGLREQYF
TGCGCCAGCAGCCGCCCGGGACAGGGGCTAAGGGAGCAGTACTTC
>-|-|TRBV28|TRBJ1-5
CASSKPYPNQPQHF
TGTGCCAGCAGTAAGCCTTACCCCAATCAGCCCCAGCATTTT
>-|-|TRBV28|TRBJ1-1
CATRGRTEAFF
TGTGCCACTAGAGGAAGAACTGAAGCTTTCTTT
>-|once|TRBV19|TRBJ1-5
CASSMSPVSNQPQHF
TGTGCCAGTAGTATGAGTCCGGTTAGCAATCAGCCCCAGCATTTT
>-|once|TRBV2|TRBJ1-6
CASIWGTSYNSPLHF
TGTGCCAGCATTTGGGGCACCTCCTATAATTCACCCCTCCACTTT
>-|-|TRBV6-5|TRBJ1-1
CASSPQPGVRAEAFF
TGTGCCAGCAGTCCCCAGCCGGGGGTTAGGGCTGAAGCTTTCTTT
>TRBD1|-|TRBV2|TRBJ1-4
CAAGQGEKLFF
TGTGCCGCCGGACAGGGAGAAAAACTGTTTTTT
>-|-|TRBV5-8|TRBJ1-5
CASSPGVSNQPQHF
TGTGCCAGCAGCCCCGGGGTTAGCAATCAGCCCCAGCATTTT
>-|once|TRBV27|TRBJ1-2
CASSLSGTQNYGYTF
TGTGCCAGCAGTTTATCCGGGACACAAAACTATGGCTACACCTTC
>-|-|TRBV4-3|TRBJ1-4
CASSQDDKFGVAGKLFF
TGCGCCAGCAGCCAAGATGATAAATTCGGGGTAGCGGGAAAACTGTTTTTT
>-|-|TRBV6-5|TRBJ1-4
CASAPQGATNEKLFF
TGTGCCAGCGCCCCCCAAGGGGCAACTAATGAAAAACTGTTTTTT
>TRBD1|-|TRBV5-1|TRBJ1-2
CASSSGTGGADYGYTF
TGCGCCAGCAGCTCCGGGACAGGGGGCGCGGATTACGGCTACACCTTC
>TRBD1|-|TRBV7-2|TRBJ1-3
CASSGLRDRGGGNTIYF
TGTGCCAGCAGCGGCCTGAGGGACAGGGGAGGTGGAAACACCATATATTTT
>TRBD2|once|TRBV27|TRBJ2-7
CASSCPVGGRNHLKTYEQYF
TGTGCCAGCAGTTGCCCGGTTGGCGGGAGGAATCACCTAAAAACCTACGAGCAGTACTTC
>TRBD2|-|TRBV27|TRBJ2-7
CASSLGSGGLYEQYF
TGTGCCAGCAGTTTGGGAAGCGGGGGGCTCTACGAGCAGTACTTC
>-|-|TRBV27|TRBJ2-3
CASSLTHRDTDTQYF
TGTGCCAGCAGTTTAACCCACAGGGACACAGATACGCAGTATTTT
>TRBD1|once|TRBV6-5|TRBJ1-1
CASSYSGRGDTEAFF
TGTGCCAGCAGTTACTCAGGCAGGGGGGACACTGAAGCTTTCTTT
>-|-|TRBV10-1|TRBJ1-2
CARTGGGYTF
TGCGCCAGGACAGGTGGAGGCTACACCTTC
>-|-|TRBV5-1|TRBJ2-3
CASSLAQGTDTQYF
TGCGCCAGCAGCTTGGCTCAGGGGACAGATACGCAGTATTTT
>-|-|TRBV2|TRBJ1-6
CASSEAVGAPLHF
TGTGCCAGCAGTGAAGCGGTGGGCGCACCCCTCCACTTT
>-|-|TRBV27|TRBJ2-1
CASSLLWGGSYNEQFF
TGTGCCAGCAGTTTATTGTGGGGAGGCTCCTACAATGAGCAGTTCTTC
>-|-|TRBV5-3|TRBJ2-2
CARSLGTWASSPGELFF
TGTGCCAGAAGCTTGGGAACGTGGGCTAGCAGTCCCGGGGAGCTGTTTTTT
>-|-|TRBV5-4|TRBJ1-2
CASSPQGWSDYGYTF
TGTGCCAGCAGCCCACAGGGATGGTCCGACTATGGCTACACCTTC
>-|few|TRBV19|TRBJ1-3
CATGAGNTIYF
TGTGCCACCGGAGCGGGAAACACCATATATTTT